These 7 T cell receptor beta chains were sequenced from one sample in a study of blood T cell repertoires in COVID-19. TCRdb's copy holds only in-frame clones and misses some; the assay was immunoSEQ multiplex PCR. This sample has about 290,000 clones, with 89% found just once. The sequencing input was peripheral blood. The receptors were sampled from a woman in her twenties or thirties with COVID-19, enrolled during active disease.

The chain has TRBV14 and TRBJ1-1, with D possibly matching TRBD1 (6 bases). The CDR3 has 13 amino acids. Germline V gene sequence: CDR1 SGHDN, CDR2 FVKESK. With 5 bases removed from V and 4 bases from J, the gap between germline ends came to 11 bases. CDR3 amino acids: CASSNLRGTEAFF. As DNA, the CDR3 is TGTGCCAGCAGCAACCTCAGGGGCACTGAAGCTTTCTTT.

The J gene is TRBJ1-1, the V gene TRBV7-4, with D unresolved. The CDR3 is 12 residues long. CDR1 and CDR2 from the germline V gene are SGHVT and SQSDAQ. The germline V and J ends were trimmed by 5 bases and 3 bases, with 7 bases remaining between them. Here the CDR3 reads CASSPSHTEAFF. The CDR3 region has the DNA TGTGCCAGCAGCCCTAGTCACACTGAAGCTTTCTTT.

The V gene is TRBV11-2, the J gene TRBJ1-5, with 7 bases lining up with TRBD1. The CDR3 extends over 14 amino acids. Trimming cost V 5 bases and J 6 bases; bases outside gene matches: 7. Germline V gene data show CDR1 as SGHAT and CDR2 as FQNNGV. CDR3 coding DNA: TGTGCCAGCAGCCACAGGGGCCGGACTCAGCCCCAGCATTTT. The encoded protein is CASSHRGRTQPQHF.

The chain employs TRBV4-1 and TRBJ2-7; D possibly corresponds to TRBD2 (6 bases). The CDR3 runs to 13 residues. Germline V lookup: CDR1 MGHRA, CDR2 YSYEKL. V lost 4 bases to trimming and J lost 3 bases, with 10 bases between them. The CDR3 protein is CASSPGTDYEQYF. DNA of the CDR3: TGCGCCAGCAGCCCCGGGACTGACTACGAGCAGTACTTC.

V is TRBV6-5 and J is TRBJ2-7, with 10 bases aligning to TRBD1. There are 15 residues in the CDR3. Germline V gene sequence: CDR1 MNHEY, CDR2 SVGAGI. The trim removed 1 base at V and 4 bases at J, leaving 4 bases unmatched. As DNA, the CDR3 is TGTGCCAGCAGTTACTTAGGACAGGGGGATTACGAGCAGTACTTC. The encoded protein is CASSYLGQGDYEQYF.

This sequence joins TRBV27 and TRBJ1-2; the D gene is possibly TRBD1 (5 bases). Germline V gene data show CDR1 as MNHEY and CDR2 as SMNVEV (reference sequence). Between the trimmed V and J ends, which lost 4 bases and 6 bases, there was a span of 18 bases. The CDR3 is 15 residues long. The CDR3, as DNA: TGTGCCAGCAGTTCCGCCGGGGGTAGGGTGGATGGCTACACCTTC. Translation gives CASSSAGGRVDGYTF.

V and J are TRBV29-1 and TRBJ1-1; D gene ambiguous. This CDR3 comprises 10 residues. In germline, CDR1 is SQVTM, CDR2 ANQGSEA. The V gene lost 6 bases and the J gene lost 3 bases, with 5 bases spanning the gap. The CDR3 here is CSVADTEAFF. The CDR3 DNA reads TGCAGCGTAGCCGACACTGAAGCTTTCTTT.